The 20 T cell receptor beta chains in this list originate from one sample, sequenced in a study of CD8+ T cells in alopecia areata. Extracted RNA was reverse transcribed into cDNA, the sequencing template. Produced via immunoSEQ multiplex PCR; TCRdb's table is partial and in-frame only. The data show 150,000 to 200,000 clones, around 50% seen once. The treatment is: oral pan-JAK inhibitor, 5-10 mg twice daily. This specimen was CD8+ T cells sorted from blood, taken at week 24, from a patient treated with tofacitinib. The receptors were sampled from a human donor with alopecia areata.

The J gene is TRBJ2-7, the V gene TRBV13; D is undetermined. With 2 bases removed from V and 2 bases from J, the gap between germline ends came to 4 bases. The CDR3 is 12 amino acids. Looked up from germline, CDR1 is PRHDT and CDR2 is FYEKMQ (reference sequence). This CDR3 is CASSLKAYEQYF. As DNA, the CDR3 is TGTGCCAGCAGCTTAAAAGCCTACGAGCAGTACTTC.

This chain connects TRBV7-9 to TRBJ2-1; 8 positions match TRBD2. The germline gives CDR1 SEHNR, CDR2 FQNEAQ (reference sequence). V was clipped by 3 bases and J by 4 bases; unmatched bases: 5. CDR3 length: 15 residues. The DNA of the CDR3 is TGTGCCAGCAGCTTTACTAGCGGCATTTACAATGAGCAGTTCTTC. Its protein product is CASSFTSGIYNEQFF.

This clone was counted a few times. The chain carries TRBV7-9 and TRBJ2-7; 8 bases match TRBD1. The germline gives CDR1 SEHNR, CDR2 FQNEAQ (reference sequence). The length of the CDR3 is 14 residues. J was trimmed by 2 bases and V by 5 bases; bases with no gene match: 5. The DNA for the CDR3 is TGTGCCAGCAGCAACCGGGACAGGCCCTACGAGCAGTACTTC. Protein product: CASSNRDRPYEQYF.

This clone was seen just once. The genes are TRBV7-9 and TRBJ2-1, with TRBD2 matching 7 bases. From germline, CDR1 is SEHNR and CDR2 FQNEAQ (reference sequence). V was pared by 4 bases and J by 2 bases, with 5 bases of the junction left unmatched. This CDR3 spans 15 amino acids. CDR3 bases: TGTGCCAGCAGCTCCACTAGCGCGGCCTACAATGAGCAGTTCTTC. It encodes CASSSTSAAYNEQFF. Supplemented by reference TRBV7-9 and TRBJ2-1, the full variable domain reads DTGVSQNPRHKITKRGQNVTFRCDPISEHNRLYWYRQTLGQGPEFLTYFQNEAQLEKSRLLSDRFSAERPKGSFSTLEIQRTEQGDSAMYLCASSSTSAAYNEQFFGPGTRLTVL.

Concerning this clone: Different DNA sequences within this sample yield the same CDR3. This rearrangement joins TRBV5-6 to TRBJ2-7, with 9 bases lining up with TRBD1. Germline V gives CDR1 SGHDT, CDR2 YYEEEE. The CDR3 sequence is 14 residues long. V shed 2 bases and J 4 bases; nucleotides not matched to a gene: 4. CDR3: CASSFGTGSYEQYF. The DNA for the CDR3 is TGTGCCAGCAGCTTTGGGACAGGGTCTTACGAGCAGTACTTC. Full variable domain (missing parts from reference TRBV5-6 and TRBJ2-7): DAGVTQSPTHLIKTRGQQVTLRCSPKSGHDTVSWYQQALGQGPQFIFQYYEEEERQRGNFPDRFSGHQFPNYSSELNVNALLLGDSALYLCASSFGTGSYEQYFGPGTRLTVT.

This clone showed up just a few times. This chain links TRBV4-2 with TRBJ2-1; 7 bases align to TRBD2. Germline CDR1 and CDR2: LGHNA and YNFKEQ. This CDR3 has 16 residues. Germline trimming cut 1 base from V and 2 bases from J; bases unmatched to any gene: 5. The CDR3 region is CASSQGGGGTYNEQFF. The DNA of the CDR3 is TGTGCCAGCAGCCAAGGAGGCGGGGGTACCTACAATGAGCAGTTCTTC.

This clone has just a few counts. V usage is TRBV4-1 and J usage is TRBJ1-1; D remains ambiguous. V shed 0 bases and J shed 3 bases, with 11 bases lying between them. CDR3 size: 15 residues. Germline V CDR1 and CDR2: MGHRA, YSYEKL. CDR3 DNA: TGCGCCAGCAGCCAAGATTCCACCTGGGACACTGAAGCTTTCTTT. This codes for CASSQDSTWDTEAFF.

This clone appeared once. V is TRBV7-8 and J is TRBJ1-4; TRBD1 matches 7 bases. The junction had 6 bases not matched to a gene; V was cut back by 4 bases and J by 7 bases. The germline V gene has CDR1 SGHVS and CDR2 FQNEAQ. CDR3 size: 14 residues. In DNA, the CDR3 is TGTGCCAGCAGCTCCACAGGGGCGGCTGAAAAACTGTTTTTT. This sequence encodes CASSSTGAAEKLFF.

The V and J genes are TRBV4-1 and TRBJ2-1; 12 positions match TRBD1. This CDR3 comprises 16 residues. CDR1 and CDR2 (germline): MGHRA, YSYEKL. The trim removed 2 bases at V and 8 bases at J, leaving 7 bases unmatched. CDR3 in DNA: TGCGCCAGCAGCCAACGGGGACAGGGGGCCAGGGATGAGCAGTTCTTC. It specifies CASSQRGQGARDEQFF.

The V gene is TRBV29-1, the J gene TRBJ2-7; 7 nucleotides align to TRBD1. The J segment lost 3 bases and the V segment lost 7 bases, leaving 9 bases of the junction unmatched. CDR1 is SQVTM, CDR2 ANQGSEA, per germline. The CDR3 sequence is 13 residues long. The CDR3 nucleotides read TGCAGCGCCTGTATGGGGACAGACTACGAGCAGTACTTC. It translates to CSACMGTDYEQYF.

The chain couples TRBV15 to TRBJ2-3; 8 bases are shared with TRBD1. The germline CDR1 and CDR2 sequences are LNHNV and YYDKDF (reference sequence). Unmatched junction bases numbered 4, after V lost 3 bases and J lost 2 bases. This CDR3 has 15 residues. CDR3 nucleotide sequence: TGTGCCACCAGCAGCGACAGGGGAGCCACAGATACGCAGTATTTT. It encodes CATSSDRGATDTQYF.

The CDR3 spells CASIGRTGNTGELFF. In DNA form, the CDR3 reads TGTGCCAGCATCGGCAGGACAGGCAACACCGGGGAGCTGTTTTTT. This sequence joins TRBV6-1 and TRBJ2-2, with 7 positions matching TRBD1. The J segment lost 2 bases and the V segment lost 7 bases, leaving 7 bases of the junction unmatched. The length of the CDR3 is 15 residues. Germline V gene data show CDR1 as MNHNS and CDR2 as SASEGT.

In this sample, this clone turned up a few times. J is TRBJ1-2 and V is TRBV5-6; weak D call: TRBD1 (6 bases). V was shortened by 1 base and J by 6 bases, with 10 bases between the two germline ends. Germline values: CDR1 SGHDT, CDR2 YYEEEE. The CDR3 loop spans 13 amino acids. CDR3 nucleotide sequence: TGTGCCAGCAGCTTGACAGGGAGTGATGGCTACACCTTC. Its protein product is CASSLTGSDGYTF. Filled out from reference TRBV5-6 and TRBJ1-2, the complete variable domain reads DAGVTQSPTHLIKTRGQQVTLRCSPKSGHDTVSWYQQALGQGPQFIFQYYEEEERQRGNFPDRFSGHQFPNYSSELNVNALLLGDSALYLCASSLTGSDGYTFGSGTRLTVV.

V is TRBV7-9 and J is TRBJ2-3; D uncertain. In germline, CDR1 is SEHNR, CDR2 FQNEAQ (reference sequence). Trimming stripped 1 base from V and 3 bases from J, with 8 bases between. This CDR3 is built from 14 residues. CDR3 bases: TGTGCCAGCAGCTTAGGTGACATAACAGATACGCAGTATTTT. Its translation: CASSLGDITDTQYF. Combining the CDR3 with reference TRBV7-9 and TRBJ2-3 gives the whole variable domain DTGVSQNPRHKITKRGQNVTFRCDPISEHNRLYWYRQTLGQGPEFLTYFQNEAQLEKSRLLSDRFSAERPKGSFSTLEIQRTEQGDSAMYLCASSLGDITDTQYFGPGTRLTVL.

V and J are TRBV29-1 and TRBJ2-7; D is unclear. The germline V gene has CDR1 SQVTM and CDR2 ANQGSEA. Trimming cost V 5 bases and J 2 bases, with 16 bases left between them. This CDR3 is built from 14 residues. CDR3 in DNA: TGCAGCGTTCCGACTGGTGGGGATACCTACGAGCAGTACTTC. Its protein product is CSVPTGGDTYEQYF.

The chain recombines TRBV12-5 with TRBJ2-7; D may be TRBD2 (6 bases). The CDR3 sequence is 14 residues long. Per germline, CDR1 LGHNT and CDR2 FRNRAP. V dropped 4 bases and J dropped 7 bases, with 17 bases sitting between them. CDR3 in DNA: TGTGCTAGTGGTTGGGGGACTTTTTCTTCGGAGCAGTACTTC. Protein: CASGWGTFSSEQYF.

V and J are TRBV29-1 and TRBJ2-2; D may be TRBD1 (5 bases). Trimming took off 2 bases at V and 5 bases at J, with 12 bases between the two ends. The CDR3 consists of 14 residues. Germline loops: CDR1 SQVTM, CDR2 ANQGSEA. CDR3 coding DNA: TGCAGCGTTGAAAGCTGGGCAGGGACCGGGGAGCTGTTTTTT. The encoded protein is CSVESWAGTGELFF.

The rearrangement joins TRBV5-6 to TRBJ2-3; D is unclear. The CDR3 consists of 13 residues. Germline values: CDR1 SGHDT, CDR2 YYEEEE. The V end was cut by 2 bases, the J end by 3 bases, with 7 bases between. CDR3 DNA sequence: TGTGCCAGCAGCTTTGGAGCAACAGATACGCAGTATTTT. Residues: CASSFGATDTQYF.

The chain joins TRBV4-1 to TRBJ2-3; no clear D. Germline V gene data show CDR1 as MGHRA and CDR2 as YSYEKL. CDR3 size: 13 residues. Trimming left V 2 bases short and J 2 bases short, with 5 bases between. CDR3 sequence reads: CASSQTSTDTQYF. The CDR3 coding sequence is TGCGCCAGCAGCCAAACATCCACAGATACGCAGTATTTT.

The rearrangement joins TRBV7-9 to TRBJ2-7; 10 positions agree with TRBD1. The V gene end was trimmed by 4 bases and the J gene end by 2 bases; junction bases not matched to a gene: 8. The CDR3 runs 16 residues. Looked up from germline, CDR1 is SEHNR and CDR2 is FQNEAQ (reference sequence). The CDR3 sequence is CASSSTGQGVTYEQYF. The CDR3 coding sequence is TGTGCCAGCAGCTCCACCGGACAGGGGGTGACCTACGAGCAGTACTTC.